Each of the 26 T cell receptor beta chains below was sequenced from the same sample in a study of T cells in localized non-small cell lung cancer. Some clones are missing from TCRdb's copy, which holds only in-frame ones; the method was immunoSEQ multiplex PCR. The sample lists fewer than 40,000 clones; roughly 87% were seen once. Source: peripheral blood mononuclear cells, taken before any cancer treatment. The receptors here all came from a man aged 40 to 70 with stage III lung adenocarcinoma.

The chain joins TRBV6-6 to TRBJ2-5; 8 bases line up with TRBD2. In germline, CDR1 is MNHNY, CDR2 SVGAGI (reference sequence). The junction had 4 bases not matched to a gene; V was cut back by 4 bases and J by 0 bases. CDR3 length: 15 amino acids. The CDR3 DNA is TGTGCCAGCAGTTCTGGCGGGGGGAACCAAGAGACCCAGTACTTC. Protein: CASSSGGGNQETQYF.

Here the CDR3 DNA reads TGTGCCAGTAGTATAAGGGAGGGGTTCGGGATCAATCAGCCCCAGCATTTT. Translation: CASSIREGFGINQPQHF. The chain has TRBV19 and TRBJ1-5, with a weak D call TRBD1 (5 bases). The CDR3 runs to 17 residues. V shed 2 bases and J shed 3 bases, with 17 bases lying between them. The germline V gene has CDR1 LNHDA and CDR2 SQIVND (reference sequence).

The V call is TRBV28, the J call TRBJ2-2, with a weak D call TRBD2 (5 bases). CDR3 length: 15 residues. Germline CDR1 and CDR2: MDHEN and SYDVKM. The germline V and J ends were trimmed by 6 bases and 2 bases, with 13 bases remaining between them. The CDR3 coding sequence is TGTGCCAGCAGCCCTCCGGGATTCAACACCGGGGAGCTGTTTTTT. Translation: CASSPPGFNTGELFF.

The chain combines TRBV10-3 with TRBJ1-2; 9 nucleotides align to TRBD1. The V and J ends lost 8 bases and 1 base, in that order; junction bases with no gene match: 17. The CDR3 extends over 18 amino acids. Germline V lookup: CDR1 ENHRY, CDR2 SYGVKD. The CDR3 region is CAISITGTGFGDNYGYTF. The CDR3 DNA follows: TGTGCCATCTCAATTACCGGGACAGGGTTTGGGGATAACTATGGCTACACCTTC.

V gene TRBV19 combines with J gene TRBJ1-1; TRBD1 matches 8 bases. This CDR3 is 14 amino acids long. Germline V gives CDR1 LNHDA, CDR2 SQIVND (reference sequence). Unmatched junction bases numbered 3, after V lost 5 bases and J lost 1 base. The chain's CDR3 is CASSLQGGNTEAFF. For the CDR3, the DNA is TGTGCCAGTAGTCTACAGGGGGGGAACACTGAAGCTTTCTTT.

The chain uses TRBV6-1 and TRBJ1-2; the D gene is possibly TRBD1 (6 bases). Between the trimmed V and J ends, which lost 1 base and 8 bases, there was a span of 11 bases. Germline loops: CDR1 MNHNS, CDR2 SASEGT. The CDR3 contains 13 residues. The CDR3, as DNA: TGTGCCAGCAGTGAAGACAGGGTTCGGGGCTACACCTTC. Its protein is CASSEDRVRGYTF.

DNA for the CDR3: TGCGCCAGCAGCCAAGGGATAAGCGGGGGTAGCACAGATACGCAGTATTTT. Translating it yields CASSQGISGGSTDTQYF. This chain uses TRBV4-3 with TRBJ2-3; TRBD2 agrees at 8 bases. CDR1 is LGHNA and CDR2 is YSLEER in the germline V gene. CDR3 size: 17 residues. Trimming removed 1 base from V and 0 bases from J; junction bases left unmatched: 6.

The rearrangement uses TRBV13 and TRBJ2-1, with TRBD2 matching over 11 bases. CDR1 and CDR2 (germline): PRHDT, FYEKMQ (reference sequence). This CDR3 comprises 16 residues. J was trimmed by 6 bases and V by 3 bases; bases with no gene match: 7. CDR3 loop: CASSFPSGGYLNEQFF. The CDR3 DNA is TGTGCCAGCAGCTTCCCTAGCGGGGGGTACCTCAATGAGCAGTTCTTC.

This chain uses TRBV29-1 with TRBJ2-3; TRBD2 matches at 12 bases. There are 18 residues in the CDR3. V dropped 0 bases and J dropped 4; count of bases not matched to a gene: 11. CDR1 is SQVTM and CDR2 is ANQGSEA in the germline V gene. The CDR3 loop is CSVEDLLASGGEADTQYF. CDR3 DNA sequence: TGCAGCGTTGAAGATCTTTTGGCTAGCGGGGGGGAGGCAGATACGCAGTATTTT.

The chain employs TRBV11-3 and TRBJ2-5, with a weak D call TRBD1 (6 bases). The CDR3 contains 17 residues. Trimming took 5 bases from V and 4 from J, leaving 23 bases between them. CDR1 and CDR2 (germline): SGHNT, YENEEA. CDR3 in DNA: TGTGCCAGCAGCGGAAGGGACACCCAAAAGGGGTCAGAGACCCAGTACTTC. Protein: CASSGRDTQKGSETQYF.

This clone turned up a few times. The chain has TRBV29-1 and TRBJ1-2; tentative D call: TRBD1 (5 bases). Germline assignment: CDR1 SQVTM and CDR2 ANQGSEA. This CDR3 spans 13 amino acids. Trimming took off 3 bases at V and 0 bases at J, with 8 bases between the two ends. CDR3 coding DNA: TGCAGCGTTGAGGGGCTCTCTAACTATGGCTACACCTTC. Translating gives CSVEGLSNYGYTF. The full variable domain, with the rest looked up from reference TRBV29-1 and TRBJ1-2, is SAVISQKPSRDICQRGTSLTIQCQVDSQVTMMFWYRQQPGQSLTLIATANQGSEATYESGFVIDKFPISRPNLTFSTLTVSNMSPEDSSIYLCSVEGLSNYGYTFGSGTRLTVV.

The chain links TRBV7-2 to TRBJ2-3, with D unresolved. Germline CDR1 SGHTA, CDR2 FQGNSA. This CDR3 spans 11 amino acids. Between the trimmed V and J ends, which lost 3 bases and 4 bases, there was a span of 2 bases. The CDR3 bases are TGTGCCAGCAGCTTGTCAGATACGCAGTATTTT. Translation gives CASSLSDTQYF.

This clone was counted between two and nine times. This rearrangement joins TRBV7-9 to TRBJ2-1; D possibly corresponds to TRBD1 (6 bases). From germline, CDR1 is SEHNR and CDR2 FQNEAQ (reference sequence). The CDR3 runs 17 residues. The ends were cut back, 1 base at V and 4 bases at J, with 17 bases in the middle. For the CDR3, the DNA is TGTGCCAGCAGCTTAGGCCTTCAGGGGACAACATACAATGAGCAGTTCTTC. Translating it yields CASSLGLQGTTYNEQFF.

The rearrangement joins TRBV5-1 to TRBJ2-1, with D possibly matching TRBD2 (7 bases). V lost 1 base and J lost 0, with 11 bases in between. Germline V gene data show CDR1 as SGHRS and CDR2 as YFSETQ. This CDR3 is built from 16 residues. The CDR3 DNA is TGCGCCAGCAGCTTGCGGGGGGCAAGCTCCTACAATGAGCAGTTCTTC. Translating gives CASSLRGASSYNEQFF.

The chain recombines TRBV5-6 with TRBJ2-6; no firm D call. The germline V and J ends were trimmed by 2 bases and 1 base, with 13 bases remaining between them. The length of the CDR3 is 17 residues. CDR1 and CDR2 from the germline V gene are SGHDT and YYEEEE. This chain's CDR3 is CASSFTVFSSGANVLTF. As DNA, the CDR3 is TGTGCCAGCAGCTTTACTGTTTTTTCTTCTGGGGCCAACGTCCTGACTTTC.

To note about this clone: At one of its ends the junction is not consistent with the germline gene, which may arise from a read error. The gene calls are TRBV7-9 and TRBJ2-3; D is unresolved. Germline CDR1 is SEHNR and CDR2 is FQNEAQ (reference sequence). The CDR3 extends over 11 amino acids. The CDR3 DNA sequence: TGTGCCAGCAGCTTAGGGGTTTTACAAAACTTC. Translated: CASSLGVLQNF.

The chain joins TRBV30 to TRBJ1-6; D not resolved. The CDR3 sequence is 12 residues long. Trimming shortened V by 5 bases and J by 10 bases, and 12 bases separated the two germline ends. The germline gives CDR1 GTSNPN, CDR2 SVGIG (reference sequence). The CDR3 is CAWGSEGSPLHF. In DNA, the CDR3 is TGTGCCTGGGGGAGTGAGGGATCACCCCTCCACTTT.

This clone has a single count. The chain employs TRBV30 and TRBJ2-7; tentatively, D is TRBD1 or TRBD2 (7 bases each). The CDR3 is 13 amino acids. Trimming left V 4 bases short and J 4 bases short, with 14 bases between. CDR1 and CDR2 from the germline V gene are GTSNPN and SVGIG (reference sequence). In DNA form, the CDR3 reads TGTGCCTGGACCGTCCAGGGGGGGTACGAGCAGTACTTC. Translated, it gives CAWTVQGGYEQYF.

The J gene is TRBJ1-1, the V gene TRBV5-1; D is unresolved. From germline, CDR1 is SGHRS and CDR2 YFSETQ. This CDR3 is built from 13 residues. V lost 1 base and J 2 bases, leaving 6 bases between the germline ends. The CDR3 here is CASSLTVNTEAFF. CDR3 DNA sequence: TGCGCCAGCAGCTTGACAGTAAACACTGAAGCTTTCTTT.

This chain connects TRBV6-5 to TRBJ1-2, with 8 bases identical to TRBD1. Germline CDR1 is MNHEY and CDR2 is SVGAGI. Germline trimming cut 6 bases from V and 7 bases from J; bases unmatched to any gene: 13. There are 15 residues in the CDR3. CDR3 protein: CASSGTGGNRGGYTF. The CDR3 DNA sequence: TGTGCCAGCAGCGGCACAGGGGGAAACCGAGGTGGCTACACCTTC.

The chain recombines TRBV9 with TRBJ1-2; D gene uncertain. Trimming removed 0 bases at V and 8 bases at J, with 11 bases between. In germline, CDR1 is SGDLS, CDR2 YYNGEE. CDR3 length equals 13 residues. CDR3 loop: CASSVDWAGGYTF. The CDR3 bases are TGTGCCAGCAGCGTAGACTGGGCAGGCGGCTACACCTTC.

The chain has TRBV2 and TRBJ2-7; 11 bases map to TRBD2. The germline V gene encodes CDR1 SNHLY and CDR2 FYNNEI. This CDR3 spans 15 amino acids. The V segment lost 2 bases and the J segment 3 bases; nucleotides outside the gene matches: 3. CDR3 residues: CASSEQLAGVYEQYF. As DNA, the CDR3 is TGTGCCAGCAGTGAACAACTAGCGGGGGTCTACGAGCAGTACTTC.

This chain connects TRBV9 to TRBJ1-2, with TRBD1 identical over 11 bases. The germline CDR1 and CDR2 sequences are SGDLS and YYNGEE. J lost 4 bases, V lost 3 bases, and 5 bases had no gene match. This CDR3 has 15 amino acids. In DNA form, the CDR3 reads TGTGCCAGCAGCGCCTGGACAGGGGGCGGCTATGGCTACACCTTC. Its protein product is CASSAWTGGGYGYTF.

This clone showed up just once. The chain links TRBV6-1 to TRBJ2-5; 9 bases match TRBD2. This CDR3 comprises 15 residues. V gave up 6 bases and J gave up 7 bases; unmatched junction bases: 12. Germline CDR1 MNHNS, CDR2 SASEGT. In DNA form, the CDR3 reads TGTGCCAGCAGGCCGCCGGGACTAGCATCGGGGACCCAGTACTTC. It encodes CASRPPGLASGTQYF.

The chain couples TRBV5-1 to TRBJ2-7; D possibly matches TRBD1 or TRBD2 (5 bases each). CDR3 size: 13 residues. The germline CDR1 and CDR2 sequences are SGHRS and YFSETQ. The V gene lost 3 bases and the J gene lost 5 bases, with 12 bases spanning the gap. The CDR3 DNA reads TGCGCCAGCAGCTCACTAGGACAACACGAGCAGTACTTC. Protein: CASSSLGQHEQYF.

The chain carries TRBV6-6 and TRBJ2-2, with unresolved D. The CDR3 totals 12 residues. Germline CDR1 is MNHNY and CDR2 is SVGAGI (reference sequence). The ends were cut back, 4 bases at V and 3 bases at J, with 3 bases in the middle. The CDR3 sequence: CASSFYTGELFF. The CDR3 DNA sequence: TGTGCCAGCAGTTTCTACACCGGGGAGCTGTTTTTT.